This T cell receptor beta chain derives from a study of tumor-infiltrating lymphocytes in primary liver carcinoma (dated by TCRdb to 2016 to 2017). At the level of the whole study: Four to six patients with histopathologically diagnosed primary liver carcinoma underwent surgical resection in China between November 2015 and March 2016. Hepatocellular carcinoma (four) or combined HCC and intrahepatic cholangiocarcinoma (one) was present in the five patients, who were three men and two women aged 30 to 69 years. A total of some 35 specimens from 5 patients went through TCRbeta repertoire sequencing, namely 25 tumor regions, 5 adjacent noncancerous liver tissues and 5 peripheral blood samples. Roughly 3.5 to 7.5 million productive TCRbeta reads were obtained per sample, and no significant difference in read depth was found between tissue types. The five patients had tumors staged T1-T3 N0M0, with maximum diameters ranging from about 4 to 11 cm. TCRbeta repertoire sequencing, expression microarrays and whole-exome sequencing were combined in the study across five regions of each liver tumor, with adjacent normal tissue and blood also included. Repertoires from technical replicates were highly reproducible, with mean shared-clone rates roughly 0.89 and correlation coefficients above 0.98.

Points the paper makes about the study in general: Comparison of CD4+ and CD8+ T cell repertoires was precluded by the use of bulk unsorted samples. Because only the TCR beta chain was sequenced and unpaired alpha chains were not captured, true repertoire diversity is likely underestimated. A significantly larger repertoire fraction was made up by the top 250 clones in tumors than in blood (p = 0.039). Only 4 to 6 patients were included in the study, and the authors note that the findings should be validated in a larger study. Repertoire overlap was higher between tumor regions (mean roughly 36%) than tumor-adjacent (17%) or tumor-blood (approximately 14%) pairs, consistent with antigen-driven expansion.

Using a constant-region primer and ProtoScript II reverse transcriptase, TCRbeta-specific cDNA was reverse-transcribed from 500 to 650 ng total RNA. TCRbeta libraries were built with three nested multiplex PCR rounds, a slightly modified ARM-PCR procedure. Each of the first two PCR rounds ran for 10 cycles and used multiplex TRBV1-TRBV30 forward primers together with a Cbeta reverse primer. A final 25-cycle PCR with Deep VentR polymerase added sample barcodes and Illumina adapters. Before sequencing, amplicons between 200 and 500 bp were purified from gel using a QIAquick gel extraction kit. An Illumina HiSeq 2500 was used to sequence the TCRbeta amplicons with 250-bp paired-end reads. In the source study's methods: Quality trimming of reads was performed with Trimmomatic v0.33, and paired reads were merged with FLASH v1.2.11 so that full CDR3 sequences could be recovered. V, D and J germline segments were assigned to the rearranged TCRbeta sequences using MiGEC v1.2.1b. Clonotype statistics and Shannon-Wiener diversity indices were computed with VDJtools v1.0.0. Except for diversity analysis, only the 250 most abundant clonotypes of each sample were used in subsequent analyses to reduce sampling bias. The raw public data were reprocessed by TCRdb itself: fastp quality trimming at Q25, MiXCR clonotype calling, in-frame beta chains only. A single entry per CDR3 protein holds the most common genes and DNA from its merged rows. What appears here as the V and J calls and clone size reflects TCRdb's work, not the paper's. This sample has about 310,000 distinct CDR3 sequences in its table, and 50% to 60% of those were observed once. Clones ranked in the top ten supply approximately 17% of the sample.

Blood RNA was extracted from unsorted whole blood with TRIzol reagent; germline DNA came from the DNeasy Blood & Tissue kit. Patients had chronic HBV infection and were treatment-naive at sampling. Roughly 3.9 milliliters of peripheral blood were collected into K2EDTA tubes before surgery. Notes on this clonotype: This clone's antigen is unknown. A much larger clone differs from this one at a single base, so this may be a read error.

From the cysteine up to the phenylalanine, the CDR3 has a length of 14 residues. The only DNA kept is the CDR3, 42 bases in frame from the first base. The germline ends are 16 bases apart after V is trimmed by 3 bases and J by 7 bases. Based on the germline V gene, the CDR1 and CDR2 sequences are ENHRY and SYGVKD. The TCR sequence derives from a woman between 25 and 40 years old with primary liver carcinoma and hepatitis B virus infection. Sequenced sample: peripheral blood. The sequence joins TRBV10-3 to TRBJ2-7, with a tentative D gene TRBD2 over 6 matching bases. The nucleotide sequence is TGTGCCATCAGTGACGGGAGTAGGGAATGGGAGCAGTACTTC. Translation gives CAISDGSREWEQYF.